The entry below describes one T cell receptor (beta chain). This sample was included in a study of blood T cell repertoires in COVID-19. About the research overall: Some COVID-19 samples were acute and others convalescent; all came from the United States, Italy and Spain. PBMCs, B-cell-depleted T cells, or T cells were the source of the cDNA or gDNA that made up the material.

Trimming shortened V by 9 bases and J by 2 bases, and 14 bases separated the two germline ends. Germline lookup yields CDR1 LNHDA and CDR2 SQIVND (reference sequence). The CDR3 has 14 amino acids. In the authors' methods: Using reference gene primer amplification, nucleated cell counts were estimated. Assay used: immunoSEQ multiplex PCR; TCRdb lists only in-frame clones, some missing. V and J calls plus clone size are reproduced from that table; the DNA served to infer D and trimming. This sample carries 150,000 or so clones, 74% of them seen once, and the ten largest clones take about 3%. The sequencing sample was made of peripheral blood. The chain joins TRBV19 to TRBJ1-3, with a possible D match to TRBD1 (6 bases). The origin of this receptor is a woman over 75 with acute or convalescent COVID-19. CDR3 nucleotides: TGTGCCAGCGGACCGGGACAAGCTGGAAACACCATATATTTT. Translation gives CASGPGQAGNTIYF.